This T cell receptor (beta chain) emerged from a study of T-cell memory formation after mild COVID-19. The study's findings and limits: Clones that got smaller from day 15 to 85 had even CD4/CD8, while clones growing later tipped toward CD4+. The study detected some responding clones in pre-infection memory, suggesting cross-reactive memory joined.

This clonotype was detected ten times or more. The antigen is not known. The V gene's germline CDR1 is MNHEY and CDR2 SVGEGT. The V end lost 7 bases, the J end lost 0 bases, and 16 bases lay between the germline ends. The CDR3 consists of 16 residues. UMIs and sample barcodes were carried by the TCR alpha and TCR beta cDNA libraries that 5'RACE produced using constant-segment primers. One entry per CDR3 protein results from TCRdb running MiXCR on the 5' RACE reads. Of about 34,000 distinct CDR3 sequences listed, approximately 8.3% were seen once; the top ten hold less than 30%. The sequence was collected from a man aged 18 to 30 who had mild COVID-19 (a few samples of this study predate the infection). Cell type and time point are not known. The chain has TRBV6-2 or TRBV6-3 and TRBJ2-1, with D perhaps matching TRBD1 or TRBD2 (6 bases each). The sample consisted of PBMCs or a T cell subset sorted from them (not recorded which). The CDR3 is CASISGGLYSYNEQFF. DNA for the CDR3: TGTGCCAGCATTAGTGGGGGGCTTTACTCCTACAATGAGCAGTTCTTC.